These 32 T cell receptor beta chains share one sample of origin, sequenced in a study of cytomegalovirus exposure and HLA in healthy donors. PCR primers comprised 60 Vbeta and 13 Jbeta primers. Sequencing used immunoSEQ multiplex PCR; TCRdb keeps in-frame clones, though not all of them. Of some 150,000 clones in the sample, around nine tenths are singletons; the top ten hold around 0.85%. Sequences were obtained from PBMCs. The receptors stem from a woman aged 25-40 years in good health and CMV-seronegative.

This clone was found a few times. The chain couples TRBV2 to TRBJ1-5; D is possibly TRBD1 (5 bases). Germline CDR1 and CDR2: SNHLY and FYNNEI. Trimming stripped 3 bases from V and 3 bases from J, with 12 bases between. This CDR3 comprises 15 residues. CDR3 loop: CASSDPGTINQPQHF. CDR3 DNA sequence: TGTGCCAGCAGTGACCCCGGGACTATCAATCAGCCCCAGCATTTT.

This clone was observed a handful of times. The chain combines TRBV2 with TRBJ1-1, with 8 nucleotides matching TRBD1. Germline assignment: CDR1 SNHLY and CDR2 FYNNEI. The CDR3 consists of 17 residues. Germline trimming cut 3 bases from V and 3 bases from J; bases unmatched to any gene: 12. The CDR3 region is CASSDSGRGLEDTEAFF. CDR3 bases: TGTGCCAGCAGTGACTCGGGCAGGGGGCTTGAGGACACTGAAGCTTTCTTT.

The genes are TRBV18 and TRBJ2-1; D call uncertain. Trimming stripped 2 bases from V and 10 bases from J, with 9 bases between. In germline, CDR1 is KGHSH, CDR2 LQKENI. This CDR3 region has 12 residues. The CDR3 nucleotides read TGTGCCAGCTCACCAAGCGATGGGGAGCAGTTCTTC. This gives the protein CASSPSDGEQFF. Based on the CDR3 plus reference TRBV18 and TRBJ2-1, the full variable domain is NAGVMQNPRHLVRRRGQEARLRCSPMKGHSHVYWYRQLPEEGLKFMVYLQKENIIDESGMPKERFSAEFPKEGPSILRIQQVVRGDSAAYFCASSPSDGEQFFGPGTRLTVL.

The chain has TRBV5-1 and TRBJ1-4; 7 bases are shared with TRBD1. The CDR3 runs 18 residues. Germline lookup yields CDR1 SGHRS and CDR2 YFSETQ. Trimming took 1 base from V and 2 from J; bases not matched to a gene: 11. This CDR3 is CASSLNGDSRVTNEKLFF. CDR3 DNA: TGCGCCAGCAGCTTGAACGGGGACAGCCGGGTGACTAATGAAAAACTGTTTTTT.

This clone was found once. The chain uses TRBV15 and TRBJ1-4, with 8 bases fitting TRBD1. The length of the CDR3 is 14 residues. V was clipped by 3 bases and J by 4 bases; unmatched bases: 1. Germline V gene data show CDR1 as LNHNV and CDR2 as YYDKDF (reference sequence). CDR3 amino acids: CATSSGQGNEKLFF. The CDR3 DNA reads TGTGCCACCAGCAGCGGACAGGGTAATGAAAAACTGTTTTTT.

With respect to this clone: At one boundary the junction diverges from the germline segment, which might be a read error. The CDR3 bases are TGTGCCAGTACCCTCAGGGGGGCATCTGGAAGCACCATATATTTT. Protein sequence: CASTLRGASGSTIYF. The chain recombines TRBV19 with TRBJ1-3, with TRBD1 identical over 7 bases. The CDR3 runs 15 residues. CDR1 is LNHDA and CDR2 is SQIVND in the germline V gene (reference sequence).

The chain links TRBV6-5 to TRBJ2-2, with TRBD1 matching over 9 bases. CDR3 length: 15 residues. Germline CDR1 is MNHEY and CDR2 is SVGAGI. The trim removed 5 bases at V and 7 bases at J, leaving 8 bases unmatched. This CDR3 is CASSLQGAVGGELFF. In nucleotides, the CDR3 is TGTGCCAGCAGTCTACAGGGGGCAGTAGGCGGGGAGCTGTTTTTT.

The chain joins TRBV11-2 to TRBJ2-7; D not certain. Trimming left V 5 bases short and J 1 base short, with 15 bases between. Germline CDR1 and CDR2: SGHAT and FQNNGV. This CDR3 comprises 15 residues. The chain's CDR3 is CASSPGALESYEQYF. The DNA for the CDR3 is TGTGCCAGCAGCCCCGGAGCCCTTGAATCCTACGAGCAGTACTTC.

The V gene is TRBV6-1, the J gene TRBJ1-3; 8 nucleotides agree with TRBD1. Germline assignment: CDR1 MNHNS and CDR2 SASEGT. The CDR3 loop spans 16 amino acids. The junction had 12 bases not matched to a gene; V was cut back by 3 bases and J by 8 bases. CDR3 amino acids: CASSDFLRDRIDTIYF. Here the CDR3 DNA reads TGTGCCAGCAGTGATTTTCTGCGGGACAGGATAGACACCATATATTTT.

The chain couples TRBV6-4 to TRBJ1-2; TRBD1 agrees at 8 bases. With 3 bases clipped from V and 6 bases from J, the junction kept 3 bases outside the gene matches. Germline V lookup: CDR1 MRHNA, CDR2 SNTAGT. The CDR3 is made up of 13 amino acids. The CDR3 bases are TGTGCCAGCAGTGAAGGACAGGGCCATGGCTACACCTTC. Residues: CASSEGQGHGYTF.

This clone was observed a few times. Other DNA sequences within the sample encode an identical CDR3. This rearrangement joins TRBV5-1 to TRBJ1-1, with D tentatively TRBD1 (5 bases). Germline V CDR1 and CDR2: SGHRS, YFSETQ. The CDR3 is made up of 13 amino acids. Trimming took off 4 bases at V and 2 bases at J, with 9 bases between the two ends. The CDR3 DNA sequence: TGCGCCAGCAGCGTACAGGTTAACACTGAAGCTTTCTTT. Protein: CASSVQVNTEAFF. Supplemented by reference TRBV5-1 and TRBJ1-1, the full variable domain reads KAGVTQTPRYLIKTRGQQVTLSCSPISGHRSVSWYQQTPGQGLQFLFEYFSETQRNKGNFPGRFSGRQFSNSRSEMNVSTLELGDSALYLCASSVQVNTEAFFGQGTRLTVV.

This sequence joins TRBV30 and TRBJ2-3; possible D gene TRBD2, 5 bases. Germline-derived CDR1 and CDR2 are GTSNPN and SVGIG (reference sequence). The germline V and J ends were trimmed by 2 bases and 1 base, with 16 bases remaining between them. This CDR3 comprises 16 residues. CDR3 protein: CAWSPLGVQGTDTQYF. The CDR3, as DNA: TGTGCCTGGAGTCCCCTCGGGGTCCAAGGCACAGATACGCAGTATTTT.

The gene calls are TRBV5-1 and TRBJ2-1, with 13 bases aligning to TRBD2. After removal of 4 bases from V and 10 bases from J, the junction contained 11 bases not matched to a gene. The length of the CDR3 is 16 residues. CDR1 SGHRS and CDR2 YFSETQ come from the germline V gene. The CDR3: CASSVTSGGASAEQFF. The CDR3 DNA reads TGCGCCAGCAGCGTAACTAGCGGGGGGGCCTCCGCGGAGCAGTTCTTC.

The rearrangement joins TRBV5-4 to TRBJ2-7, with D maybe TRBD1 (6 bases). The CDR3 loop spans 15 amino acids. The V end lost 1 base, the J end lost 4 bases, and 15 bases lay between the germline ends. Germline V lookup: CDR1 SGHNT, CDR2 YYREEE (reference sequence). Here the CDR3 reads CASSLSDGTRYEQYF. The CDR3 DNA follows: TGTGCCAGCAGCTTGTCGGACGGGACAAGGTACGAGCAGTACTTC.

The table lists this clone with a count of one. The same CDR3 is also encoded by other DNA sequences in this sample. This sequence joins TRBV27 and TRBJ1-4, with 7 bases fitting TRBD1. J was trimmed by 9 bases and V by 6 bases; bases with no gene match: 10. The CDR3 totals 14 residues. Germline values: CDR1 MNHEY, CDR2 SMNVEV (reference sequence). CDR3 loop: CASREDRAHQKLFF. Here the CDR3 DNA reads TGTGCCAGCAGGGAAGACAGGGCTCATCAAAAACTGTTTTTT. Supplemented by reference TRBV27 and TRBJ1-4, the full variable domain reads EAQVTQNPRYLITVTGKKLTVTCSQNMNHEYMSWYRQDPGLGLRQIYYSMNVEVTDKGDVPEGYKVSRKEKRNFPLILESPSPNQTSLYFCASREDRAHQKLFFGSGTQLSVL.

The chain recombines TRBV18 with TRBJ2-7; TRBD2 matches at 11 bases. Trimming at V came to 2 bases and at J to 5 bases, leaving 8 bases not matched to a gene. CDR3 size: 16 residues. Looked up from germline, CDR1 is KGHSH and CDR2 is LQKENI. This chain's CDR3 is CASSPGASGRRDEQYF. DNA of the CDR3: TGTGCCAGCTCACCAGGGGCTAGCGGGAGGAGGGACGAGCAGTACTTC.

V and J are TRBV27 and TRBJ2-3; TRBD1 aligns across 8 bases. The CDR3 is 13 residues long. Germline V CDR1 and CDR2: MNHEY, SMNVEV (reference sequence). Losses at the gene ends were 6 bases for V and 7 bases for J; bases not matched to a gene: 6. CDR3 DNA: TGTGCCAGCAGCCGAAACAGGGGGTATACGCAGTATTTT. Its translation: CASSRNRGYTQYF.

The chain uses TRBV19 and TRBJ1-1; 7 bases map to TRBD1. The germline CDR1 and CDR2 sequences are LNHDA and SQIVND (reference sequence). The CDR3 has 12 residues. V lost 1 base, J lost 11 bases, and 4 bases stayed unmatched. The CDR3 DNA follows: TGTGCCAGTAGTATAGGACAGGGTGGCGCTTTCTTT. Protein: CASSIGQGGAFF.

V usage is TRBV4-2 and J usage is TRBJ2-5; D is unresolved. The J call is doubtful: the DNA matches TRBJ2-7 better. CDR3 length: 13 amino acids. Per the germline V gene, CDR1 is LGHNA and CDR2 is YNFKEQ. The CDR3 DNA reads TGTGCCAGCAGCCAAGCATCCACCTACGAGCAGTACTTC. This translates into CASSQASTYEQYF.

For this clone: Distinct nucleotide sequences in the sample also encode this CDR3. V usage is TRBV25-1 and J usage is TRBJ1-6; D may be TRBD1 (6 bases). This CDR3 has 14 amino acids. Trimming stripped 2 bases from V and 5 bases from J, with 7 bases between. Per the germline V gene, CDR1 is MGHDK and CDR2 is SYGVNS. Here the CDR3 DNA reads TGTGCCAGCAGTGAAACAGGGCATAATTCACCCCTCCACTTT. This encodes CASSETGHNSPLHF.

V and J are TRBV9 and TRBJ1-6; 9 nucleotides agree with TRBD1. With V trimmed by 4 bases and J by 8 bases, 7 bases remained unmatched. CDR1 and CDR2 from the germline V gene are SGDLS and YYNGEE. The CDR3 is 15 residues long. CDR3 residues: CASSPRDREHSPLHF. The CDR3 DNA reads TGTGCCAGCAGCCCCCGGGACAGGGAACATTCACCCCTCCACTTT.

In its sample, this clone was seen once. The chain joins TRBV27 to TRBJ2-5, with D possibly matching TRBD2 (7 bases). The V end lost 0 bases, the J end lost 5 bases, and 13 bases lay between the germline ends. The CDR3 runs to 15 residues. Germline V CDR1 and CDR2: MNHEY, SMNVEV (reference sequence). CDR3 protein: CASSLSGGGAETQYF. CDR3 sequence (DNA): TGTGCCAGCAGTTTATCTGGAGGGGGGGCGGAGACCCAGTACTTC.

The CDR3 loop reads CATSRSHRGPPNEKLFF. In DNA, the CDR3 is TGTGCCACCAGCAGATCCCACAGGGGGCCGCCTAATGAAAAACTGTTTTTT. The V call is TRBV15, the J call TRBJ1-4; 9 positions agree with TRBD1. Germline V gene data show CDR1 as LNHNV and CDR2 as YYDKDF (reference sequence). Trimming cost V 2 bases and J 3 bases; bases outside gene matches: 7. This CDR3 has 17 amino acids. The variable domain in full, with the rest retrieved from reference TRBV15 and TRBJ1-4, is DAMVIQNPRYQVTQFGKPVTLSCSQTLNHNVMYWYQQKSSQAPKLLFHYYDKDFNNEADTPDNFQSRRPNTSFCFLDIRSPGLGDTAMYLCATSRSHRGPPNEKLFFGSGTQLSVL.

J is TRBJ2-5 and V is TRBV11-2; possible D gene TRBD2, 6 bases. The germline gives CDR1 SGHAT, CDR2 FQNNGV. V dropped 5 bases and J dropped 2 bases, with 15 bases sitting between them. The CDR3 consists of 15 residues. The CDR3: CASSPGGLRQETQYF. The CDR3 bases are TGTGCCAGCAGCCCCGGGGGTCTAAGGCAAGAGACCCAGTACTTC.

The genes are TRBV5-1 and TRBJ2-1; 12 nucleotides agree with TRBD2. The CDR3 extends over 15 amino acids. Per germline, CDR1 SGHRS and CDR2 YFSETQ. V was clipped by 3 bases and J by 9 bases; unmatched bases: 7. The CDR3 here is CASSSSSGGAAEQFF. CDR3 DNA: TGCGCCAGCAGCTCCTCTAGCGGGGGGGCCGCTGAGCAGTTCTTC.

The table lists this clone with a count of one. The rearrangement uses TRBV6-6 and TRBJ1-3; no clear D. Germline V gene sequence: CDR1 MNHNY, CDR2 SVGAGI (reference sequence). Trimming removed 6 bases at V and 0 bases at J, with 9 bases between. This CDR3 comprises 14 residues. The CDR3 here is CASSYLSSGNTIYF. The CDR3 nucleotides read TGTGCCAGCAGCTACCTTAGCTCTGGAAACACCATATATTTT.

V gene TRBV7-6 combines with J gene TRBJ2-1; a possible D gene is TRBD1 (5 bases). Germline CDR1 SGHVS, CDR2 FNYEAQ. CDR3 length equals 16 residues. The V and J ends lost 1 base and 9 bases respectively, with 19 bases between them. The CDR3 sequence is CASSLGSTQGGSEQFF. Here the CDR3 DNA reads TGTGCCAGCAGCTTAGGTTCCACCCAGGGCGGTAGTGAGCAGTTCTTC.

The chain links TRBV30 to TRBJ1-1; D perhaps matches TRBD1 (6 bases). V was clipped by 7 bases and J by 5 bases, with 17 bases between them. Germline V gene data show CDR1 as GTSNPN and CDR2 as SVGIG (reference sequence). The length of the CDR3 is 13 residues. This CDR3 reads CALSQGKGTEAFF. The CDR3 nucleotides read TGTGCCTTAAGTCAGGGGAAGGGGACTGAAGCTTTCTTT.

The V and J genes are TRBV19 and TRBJ1-5; possibly TRBD1 for D (5 bases). The CDR3 contains 14 residues. The V end was cut by 5 bases, the J end by 6 bases, with 14 bases between. Germline values: CDR1 LNHDA, CDR2 SQIVND (reference sequence). In DNA form, the CDR3 reads TGTGCCAGTAGTCAATCCAGGGCCAGTCAGCCCCAGCATTTT. Protein product: CASSQSRASQPQHF.

This clone was observed once. The V gene is TRBV4-3, the J gene TRBJ2-3; 10 nucleotides align to TRBD2. J was trimmed by 14 bases and V by 1 base; bases with no gene match: 15. Germline assignment: CDR1 LGHNA and CDR2 YSLEER. This CDR3 has 16 amino acids. Written as DNA, the CDR3 is TGCGCCAGCAGCCAAGTTCAGCGGGGGGGCCGTATGAGTTTGTATTTT. Its protein is CASSQVQRGGRMSLYF.

The rearrangement joins TRBV11-3 to TRBJ2-3; 11 nucleotides align to TRBD1. The CDR3 length is 16 residues. The germline gives CDR1 SGHNT, CDR2 YENEEA. V dropped 8 bases and J dropped 3; count of bases not matched to a gene: 10. CDR3 DNA: TGTGCCAGCGCTTCCGGGACAGGGGGGAAAACAGATACGCAGTATTTT. Amino acid sequence: CASASGTGGKTDTQYF.

The chain combines TRBV30 with TRBJ2-1; 13 bases are shared with TRBD2. This CDR3 comprises 13 residues. Germline lookup yields CDR1 GTSNPN and CDR2 SVGIG (reference sequence). This CDR3 reads CATLAGGPNEQFF. Here the CDR3 DNA reads TGTGCTACACTAGCGGGAGGGCCCAATGAGCAGTTCTTC.